Included here is one T cell receptor (beta chain) sequence, with context. Antigen unknown. Naive CD8 cells, CD45RO-negative and positively selected for CCR7, excluded terminally differentiated effector memory CD45RA+ cells. Donors included only healthy HIV-negative adults lacking recent acute infections or vaccinations. The data belong to a study of shared clonotypes between healthy human individuals. Study-wide results and limits: Non-shared clonotypes had lower generation probabilities than clonotypes shared by all four sorted-subset donors. Generally, estimated richness proved larger in naive subsets than it did in memory subsets. Donors were few, which limited the genetic and exposure-history diversity represented.

Assay: immunoSEQ multiplex PCR; the TCRdb copy retains only in-frame clones and omits some. The sample has about 680,000 clones, around 90% seen once. V lost 4 bases and J lost 3; bases outside the gene matches: 8. The CDR3 loop spans 15 amino acids. Germline CDR1 is ENHRY and CDR2 is SYGVKD. The sequence was obtained from a man aged 25 to 45 in good health. The specimen was naive CD8+ T cells sorted from blood. This chain uses TRBV10-3 with TRBJ2-7; 8 nucleotides match TRBD2. The CDR3 protein is CAISAPREGLYEQYF. The CDR3, as DNA: TGTGCCATCAGTGCACCTCGGGAGGGCCTCTACGAGCAGTACTTC.